This TCR beta chain was captured in a study of neurological immune-mediated disorders. Study-wide results and caveats: Whereas HTLV-1-associated myelopathy showed the most TCR clonal expansion, multiple sclerosis showed the least, with levels below those of healthy controls. A possible signature was seen in one related-CDR3 cluster, into which phylogenetic grouping placed the repertoires of 18 of 34 multiple sclerosis patients.

For the unsorted libraries, 2 million PBMCs stored at -80 C served as input. The germline V gene has CDR1 SGHRS and CDR2 YFSETQ. This CDR3 is built from 16 residues. Trimming removed 3 bases from V and 1 base from J, with 16 bases in between. This clonotype was seen at least ten times. Its antigen is currently unknown. One entry per CDR3 protein, called by TCRdb with MiXCR from the 5' RACE reads. The sample records 55,000 to 80,000 distinct CDR3 sequences, around 5.2% being singletons. Sequencing was performed on PBMCs. The chain has TRBV5-1 and TRBJ2-5, with D possibly being TRBD2 (6 bases). This TCR came from a woman aged 45-60 years with multiple sclerosis. Here the CDR3 DNA reads TGCGCCAGCAGCTCGGCTGGGGACTGGCTCCAAGAGACCCAGTACTTC. Translating it yields CASSSAGDWLQETQYF.